This T cell receptor (beta chain) stems from a study of CD8 T cells in ankylosing spondylitis. Germline CDR1 and CDR2: MNHNS and SASEGT. V lost 10 bases, J lost 6 bases, and 8 bases stayed unmatched. The length of the CDR3 is 13 residues. General study points: Disease-linked clones reportedly concentrated significantly in matched ankylosing spondylitis synovial fluid. Ankylosing spondylitis blood seemed to carry a telltale TCR beta motif made of roughly eight highly homologous variants. Peripheral blood samples showed relatively rare disease-linked clones, and these clones were CD8+. Some motif variants were previously reported in reactive arthritis synovial fluid and blood.

Preparation of TCR beta libraries was done by quantitative 5'-RACE with molecular barcodes. TCRdb recomputed calls from the 5' RACE reads with MiXCR, one row per CDR3 protein. The sample consists of around 770,000 distinct CDR3 sequences, roughly 20% of them appearing once. This clonotype showed up just a few times. Antigen specificity is unknown. The sequenced sample consisted of blood, either unsorted or a sorted T cell fraction (not recorded which). The chain couples TRBV6-1 to TRBJ2-2; 7 bases agree with TRBD1. The sequence was obtained from a male donor with ankylosing spondylitis. The CDR3 region has the DNA TGTGCCACCAAGGGGGCCACCCCCGGGGAGCTGTTTTTT. Amino acids: CATKGATPGELFF.